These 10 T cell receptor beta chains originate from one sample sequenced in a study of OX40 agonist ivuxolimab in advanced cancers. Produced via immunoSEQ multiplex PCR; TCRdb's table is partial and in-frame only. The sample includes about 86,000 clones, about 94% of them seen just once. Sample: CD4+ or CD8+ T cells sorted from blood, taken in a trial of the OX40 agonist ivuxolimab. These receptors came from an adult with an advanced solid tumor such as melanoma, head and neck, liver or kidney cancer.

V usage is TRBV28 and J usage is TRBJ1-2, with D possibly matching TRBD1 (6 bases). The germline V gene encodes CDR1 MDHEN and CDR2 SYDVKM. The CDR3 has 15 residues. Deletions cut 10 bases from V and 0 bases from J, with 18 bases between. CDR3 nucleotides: TGTGCCACCTCAGGACAGTCCAGAGCTAACTATGGCTACACCTTC. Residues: CATSGQSRANYGYTF.

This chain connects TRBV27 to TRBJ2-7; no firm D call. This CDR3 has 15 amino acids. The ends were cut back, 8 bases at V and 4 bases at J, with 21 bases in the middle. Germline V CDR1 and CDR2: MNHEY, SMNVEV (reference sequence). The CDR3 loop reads CASRVGGSSLYEQYF. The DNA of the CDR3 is TGTGCCAGCCGGGTTGGTGGGTCCTCACTGTACGAGCAGTACTTC.

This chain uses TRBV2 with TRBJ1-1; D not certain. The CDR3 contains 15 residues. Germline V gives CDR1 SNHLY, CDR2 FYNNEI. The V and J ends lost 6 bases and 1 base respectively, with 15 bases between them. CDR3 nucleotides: TGTGCCAGCAGCCCGGAGTTGGGGTCGAACACTGAAGCTTTCTTT. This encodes CASSPELGSNTEAFF.

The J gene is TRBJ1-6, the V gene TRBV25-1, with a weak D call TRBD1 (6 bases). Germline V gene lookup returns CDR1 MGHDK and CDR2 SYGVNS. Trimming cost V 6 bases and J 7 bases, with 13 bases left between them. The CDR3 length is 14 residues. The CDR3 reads CASREGEPNSPLHF. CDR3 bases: TGTGCCAGCAGGGAGGGGGAGCCCAATTCACCCCTCCACTTT.

The CDR3 loop is CASSRGGSTEAFF. The CDR3 nucleotides are TGTGCCAGCAGCCGAGGGGGGTCCACTGAAGCTTTCTTT. The chain is built from TRBV28 and TRBJ1-1; possible D gene TRBD1, 6 bases. Germline lookup yields CDR1 MDHEN and CDR2 SYDVKM. The CDR3 is 13 amino acids. Between the trimmed V and J ends, which lost 6 bases and 4 bases, there was a span of 12 bases.

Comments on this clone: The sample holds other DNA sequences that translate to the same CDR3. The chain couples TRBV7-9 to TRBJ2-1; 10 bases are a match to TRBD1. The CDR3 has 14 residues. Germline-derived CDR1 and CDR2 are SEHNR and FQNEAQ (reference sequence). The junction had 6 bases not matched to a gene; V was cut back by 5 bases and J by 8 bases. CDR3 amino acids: CASSPGQGTDEQFF. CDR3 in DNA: TGTGCCAGCAGCCCGGGACAGGGGACGGATGAGCAGTTCTTC. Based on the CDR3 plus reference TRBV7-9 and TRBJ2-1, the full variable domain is DTGVSQNPRHKITKRGQNVTFRCDPISEHNRLYWYRQTLGQGPEFLTYFQNEAQLEKSRLLSDRFSAERPKGSFSTLEIQRTEQGDSAMYLCASSPGQGTDEQFFGPGTRLTVL.

The CDR3 nucleotides are TGTGCCAGCAGAGGGGAAAACTCCTACGAGCAGTACTTC. Translation gives CASRGENSYEQYF. The chain has TRBV28 and TRBJ2-7, with a possible D match to TRBD1 (5 bases). V was cut by 6 bases and J by 0 bases, with 9 bases left in between. Germline assignment: CDR1 MDHEN and CDR2 SYDVKM. The CDR3 runs to 13 residues.

The CDR3 sequence is CAWTLYVDGEQYF. In nucleotides, the CDR3 is TGTGCCTGGACCCTGTACGTAGATGGGGAGCAGTACTTC. The chain couples TRBV30 to TRBJ2-7, with D hard to call. The CDR3 runs to 13 residues. The germline V gene encodes CDR1 GTSNPN and CDR2 SVGIG (reference sequence). V was shortened by 4 bases and J by 7 bases, with 17 bases between the two germline ends.

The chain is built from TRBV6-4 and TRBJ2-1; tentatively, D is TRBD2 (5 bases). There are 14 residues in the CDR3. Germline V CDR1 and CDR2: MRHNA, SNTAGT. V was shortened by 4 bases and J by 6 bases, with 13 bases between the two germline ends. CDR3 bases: TGTGCCAGCAGTGCCCAAGAGGGTCGCAATGAGCAGTTCTTC. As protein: CASSAQEGRNEQFF.

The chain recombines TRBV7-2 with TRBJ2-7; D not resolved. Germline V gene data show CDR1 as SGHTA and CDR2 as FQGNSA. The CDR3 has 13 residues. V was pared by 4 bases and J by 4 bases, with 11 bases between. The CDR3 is CASSSRRFYEQYF. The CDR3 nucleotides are TGTGCCAGCAGCTCCCGTCGATTTTACGAGCAGTACTTC.